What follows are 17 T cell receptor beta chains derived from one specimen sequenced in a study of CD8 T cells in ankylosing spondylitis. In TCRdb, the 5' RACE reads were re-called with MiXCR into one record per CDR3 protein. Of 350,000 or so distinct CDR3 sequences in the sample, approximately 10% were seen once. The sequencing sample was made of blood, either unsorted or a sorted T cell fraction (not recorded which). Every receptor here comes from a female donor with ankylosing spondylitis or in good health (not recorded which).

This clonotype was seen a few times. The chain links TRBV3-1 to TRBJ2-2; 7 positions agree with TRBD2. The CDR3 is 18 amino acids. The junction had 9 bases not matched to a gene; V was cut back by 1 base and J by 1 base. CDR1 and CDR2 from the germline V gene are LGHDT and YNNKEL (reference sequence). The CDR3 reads CASSQGSGGGVNTGELFF. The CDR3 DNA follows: TGTGCCAGCAGCCAAGGATCTGGGGGAGGGGTGAACACCGGGGAGCTGTTTTTT.

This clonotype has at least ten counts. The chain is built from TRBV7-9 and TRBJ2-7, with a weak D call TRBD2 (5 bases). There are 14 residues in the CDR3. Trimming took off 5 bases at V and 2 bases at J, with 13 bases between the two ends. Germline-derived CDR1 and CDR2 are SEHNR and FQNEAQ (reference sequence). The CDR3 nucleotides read TGTGCCAGCAGCCTCGATAGCGTTACCTACGAGCAGTACTTC. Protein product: CASSLDSVTYEQYF.

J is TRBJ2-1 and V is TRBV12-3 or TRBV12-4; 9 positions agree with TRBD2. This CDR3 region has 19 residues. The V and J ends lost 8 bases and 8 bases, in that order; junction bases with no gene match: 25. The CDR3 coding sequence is TGTGCCAGCTGCGTACCTCAGAGGGGGAGCGGGGGGTCCTTGGATGAGCAGTTCTTC. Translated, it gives CASCVPQRGSGGSLDEQFF.

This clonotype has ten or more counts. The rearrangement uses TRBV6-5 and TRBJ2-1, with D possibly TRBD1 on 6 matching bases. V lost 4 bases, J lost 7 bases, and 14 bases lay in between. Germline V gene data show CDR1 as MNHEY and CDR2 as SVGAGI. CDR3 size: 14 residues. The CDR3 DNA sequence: TGTGCCAGCAGTTCCCCCGACAGGAATAATGAGCAGTTCTTC. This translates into CASSSPDRNNEQFF.

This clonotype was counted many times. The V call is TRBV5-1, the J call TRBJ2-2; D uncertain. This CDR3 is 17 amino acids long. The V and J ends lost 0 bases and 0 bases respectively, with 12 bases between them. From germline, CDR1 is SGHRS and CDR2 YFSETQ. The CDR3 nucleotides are TGCGCCAGCAGCTTGGAGGTTAGCCCTACGAACACCGGGGAGCTGTTTTTT. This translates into CASSLEVSPTNTGELFF.

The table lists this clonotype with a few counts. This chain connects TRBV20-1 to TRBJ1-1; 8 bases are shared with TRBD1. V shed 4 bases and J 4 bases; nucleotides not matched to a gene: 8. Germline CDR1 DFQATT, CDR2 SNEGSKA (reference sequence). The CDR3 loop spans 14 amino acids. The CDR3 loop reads CSANGQGRITEAFF. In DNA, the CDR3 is TGCAGTGCTAACGGACAGGGTAGAATCACTGAAGCTTTCTTT.

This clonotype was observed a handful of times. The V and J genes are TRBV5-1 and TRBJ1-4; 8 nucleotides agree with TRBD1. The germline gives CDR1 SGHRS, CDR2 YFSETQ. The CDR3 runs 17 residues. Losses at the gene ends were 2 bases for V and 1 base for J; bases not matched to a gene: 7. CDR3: CASSFSTGVGTNEKLFF. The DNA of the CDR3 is TGCGCCAGCAGCTTCTCGACAGGGGTGGGAACTAATGAAAAACTGTTTTTT.

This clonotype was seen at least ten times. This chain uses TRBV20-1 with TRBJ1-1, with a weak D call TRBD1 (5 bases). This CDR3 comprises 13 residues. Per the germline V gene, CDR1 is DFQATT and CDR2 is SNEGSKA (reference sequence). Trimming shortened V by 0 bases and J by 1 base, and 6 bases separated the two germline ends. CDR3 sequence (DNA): TGCAGTGCTAGAGAGACAGAGAACACTGAAGCTTTCTTT. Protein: CSARETENTEAFF.

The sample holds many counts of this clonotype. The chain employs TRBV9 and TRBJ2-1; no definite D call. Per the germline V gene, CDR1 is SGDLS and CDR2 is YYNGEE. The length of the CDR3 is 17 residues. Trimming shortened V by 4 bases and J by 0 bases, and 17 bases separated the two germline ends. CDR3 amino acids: CASSPTLLPSSYNEQFF. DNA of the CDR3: TGTGCCAGCAGCCCCACCCTGCTCCCGAGCTCCTACAATGAGCAGTTCTTC.

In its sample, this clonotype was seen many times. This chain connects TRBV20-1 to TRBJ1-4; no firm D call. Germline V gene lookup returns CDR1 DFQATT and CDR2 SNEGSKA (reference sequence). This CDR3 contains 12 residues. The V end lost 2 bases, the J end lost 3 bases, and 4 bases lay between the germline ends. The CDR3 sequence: CSARYPNEKLFF. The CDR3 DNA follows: TGCAGTGCTAGATACCCTAATGAAAAACTGTTTTTT.

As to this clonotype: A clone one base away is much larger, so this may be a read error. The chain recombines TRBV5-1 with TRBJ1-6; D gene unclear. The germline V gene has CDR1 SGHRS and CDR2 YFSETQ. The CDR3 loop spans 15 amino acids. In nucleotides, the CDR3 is TGCGCCAGCAGCTTCGACCCCGGAAGCAATTCACCCCTCCCCTTT. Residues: CASSFDPGSNSPLPF.

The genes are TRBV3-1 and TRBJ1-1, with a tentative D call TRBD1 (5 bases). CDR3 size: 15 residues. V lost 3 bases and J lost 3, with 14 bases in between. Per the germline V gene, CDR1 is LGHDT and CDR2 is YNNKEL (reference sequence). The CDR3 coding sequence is TGTGCCAGCAGCCAGGTCACGGGGACCTACACTGAAGCTTTCTTT. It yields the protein CASSQVTGTYTEAFF. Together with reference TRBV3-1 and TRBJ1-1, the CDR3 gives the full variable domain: DTAVSQTPKYLVTQMGNDKSIKCEQNLGHDTMYWYKQDSKKFLKIMFSYNNKELIINETVPNRFSPKSPDKAHLNLHINSLELGDSAVYFCASSQVTGTYTEAFFGQGTRLTVV.

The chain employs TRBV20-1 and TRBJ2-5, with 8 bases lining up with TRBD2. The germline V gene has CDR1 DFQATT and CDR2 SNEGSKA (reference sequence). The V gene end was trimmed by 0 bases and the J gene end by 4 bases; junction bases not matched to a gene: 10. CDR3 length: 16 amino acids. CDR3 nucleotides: TGCAGTGCTAGAGATTTGGCGGGAGGTGCATTAGAGACCCAGTACTTC. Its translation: CSARDLAGGALETQYF.

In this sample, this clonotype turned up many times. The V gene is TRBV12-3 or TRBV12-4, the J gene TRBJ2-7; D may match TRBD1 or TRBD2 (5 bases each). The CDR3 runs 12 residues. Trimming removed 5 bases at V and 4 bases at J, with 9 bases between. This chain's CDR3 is CASSGTVYEQYF. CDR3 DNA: TGTGCCAGCAGTGGGACGGTTTACGAGCAGTACTTC.

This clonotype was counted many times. CDR3: CASIKTGGPEAFF. The CDR3 nucleotides read TGTGCCAGCATAAAAACAGGGGGCCCTGAAGCTTTCTTT. V gene TRBV7-9 combines with J gene TRBJ1-1; 9 nucleotides line up with TRBD1. V lost 7 bases and J lost 6; bases outside the gene matches: 6. Germline loops: CDR1 SEHNR, CDR2 FQNEAQ (reference sequence). The CDR3 spans 13 residues.

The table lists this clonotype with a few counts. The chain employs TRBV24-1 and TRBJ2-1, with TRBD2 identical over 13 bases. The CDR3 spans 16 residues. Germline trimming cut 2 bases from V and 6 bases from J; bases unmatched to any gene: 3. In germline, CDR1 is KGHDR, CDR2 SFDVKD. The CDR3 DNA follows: TGTGCCACCAGTGATTGGAGGACTAGCGGGAGCAATGAGCAGTTCTTC. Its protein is CATSDWRTSGSNEQFF.

Here the CDR3 DNA reads TGTGCCAGCAGCGACCGGGACCACGGCAATGAGCAGTTCTTC. Translated, it gives CASSDRDHGNEQFF. J is TRBJ2-1 and V is TRBV7-6; D assignment may be TRBD1 or TRBD2 (5 bases each). CDR3 length: 14 residues. Trimming left V 5 bases short and J 6 bases short, with 14 bases between. Germline V gives CDR1 SGHVS, CDR2 FNYEAQ.